There are a few counts of the clone carrying this T cell receptor beta chain. The antigen remains undetermined. This record belongs to a study of Ad26.COV2.S vaccination and SARS-CoV-2 variants. Study details: Donor was assigned to the Ad26.COV2.S arm of trial COV1001. Once, or twice with 56 days between doses, Ad26.COV2.S was given intramuscularly.

Treatment specified: roughly 18 received Ad26.COV2.S at low or high dose, single or two shots; 5 received placebo; per-sample allocation not given. The investigators took samples on day 63 after the first vaccine or placebo injection. The CDR3 spans 11 residues. In germline, CDR1 is LNHDA, CDR2 SQIVND (reference sequence). V lost 6 bases, J lost 6 bases, and 9 bases lay in between. Study results and limitations: The analyses of TCR breadth and depth may have understated the size of total T cell responses.

Data came from immunoSEQ multiplex PCR; TCRdb stores just in-frame clones and leaves some out. The profile shows around 450,000 clones, roughly 90% of them singletons. The receptor was isolated from a person aged 18 to 65 who received the Ad26.COV2.S COVID-19 vaccine or a placebo. J is TRBJ2-7 and V is TRBV19; the D is unclear. The sequences come from peripheral blood, collected in a trial of Ad26.COV2.S vaccine versus placebo. CDR3 loop: CASSLGTEQYF. The CDR3 nucleotides read TGTGCCAGTAGCTTGGGCACCGAGCAGTACTTC.